These 10 T cell receptor beta chains share one sample of origin, sequenced in a study of shared clonotypes between healthy human individuals. Only in-frame clones appear in the TCRdb table, and some are missing; sequencing was by immunoSEQ multiplex PCR. The table includes about 690,000 clones, 90% detected once. Input material: memory CD8+ T cells from PBMCs. Regarding subset: CD45RO+ cells pooled with CCR7-negative TemRA cells. Source of these receptors: a man between 18 and 35 years old in good health. Some clones in this sample may be carry-over from other donors' samples.

This CDR3 reads CAWSGGGLTEAFF. The CDR3 nucleotides are TGTGCCTGGAGCGGGGGAGGGTTGACTGAAGCTTTCTTT. The V and J genes are TRBV30 and TRBJ1-1; TRBD1 is a possible D gene (5 bases). CDR1 is GTSNPN and CDR2 is SVGIG in the germline V gene (reference sequence). V lost 3 bases, J lost 5 bases, and 13 bases lay in between. The CDR3 has 13 amino acids. The full variable domain, in which reference TRBV30 and TRBJ1-1 provide the parts outside the CDR3, is SQTIHQWPATLVQPVGSPLSLECTVEGTSNPNLYWYRQAAGRGLQLLFYSVGIGQISSEVPQNLSASRPQDRQFILSSKKLLLSDSGFYLCAWSGGGLTEAFFGQGTRLTVV.

The CDR3 loop is CASSIDYYEQYF. CDR3 coding DNA: TGCGCCAGCAGCATAGATTACTACGAGCAGTACTTC. The J gene is TRBJ2-7, the V gene TRBV5-1; no definite D call. Germline lookup yields CDR1 SGHRS and CDR2 YFSETQ. This CDR3 spans 12 amino acids. Between the trimmed V and J ends, which lost 4 bases and 3 bases, there was a span of 8 bases.

The chain couples TRBV7-6 to TRBJ1-1; D remains ambiguous. Per germline, CDR1 SGHVS and CDR2 FNYEAQ. The CDR3 is 16 residues long. The V end was cut by 1 base, the J end by 3 bases, with 15 bases between. The CDR3 coding sequence is TGTGCCAGCAGCTTAGATCCCGGGTACGGTGACACTGAAGCTTTCTTT. Translation gives CASSLDPGYGDTEAFF. The complete variable domain, with remaining parts taken from reference TRBV7-6 and TRBJ1-1, reads GAGVSQSPRYKVTKRGQDVALRCDPISGHVSLYWYRQALGQGPEFLTYFNYEAQQDKSGLPNDRFSAERPEGSISTLTIQRTEQRDSAMYRCASSLDPGYGDTEAFFGQGTRLTVV.

Comments on this clone: One end of the junction fails to match germline, which may point to a read error. The same CDR3 arises from other DNA sequences in this sample as well. V usage is TRBV5-1 and J usage is TRBJ1-1; D is uncertain. Germline V gene sequence: CDR1 SGHRS, CDR2 YFSETQ. CDR3 length equals 11 residues. CDR3 in amino acids: CASSLGTEAFF. For the CDR3, the DNA is TGCGCCAGCAGTTTGGGCACTGAAGCTTTCTTT. The variable domain in full, completed from reference TRBV5-1 and TRBJ1-1, reads KAGVTQTPRYLIKTRGQQVTLSCSPISGHRSVSWYQQTPGQGLQFLFEYFSETQRNKGNFPGRFSGRQFSNSRSEMNVSTLELGDSALYLCASSLGTEAFFGQGTRLTVV.

The gene calls are TRBV5-1 and TRBJ1-1; maybe TRBD1 (5 bases). The V gene's germline CDR1 is SGHRS and CDR2 YFSETQ. The CDR3 has 14 amino acids. The V and J ends lost 3 bases and 1 base respectively, with 10 bases between them. The CDR3 bases are TGCGCCAGCAGCTCGGACATAAGGAACACTGAAGCTTTCTTT. Protein product: CASSSDIRNTEAFF.

V and J are TRBV9 and TRBJ2-7, with D perhaps TRBD2 (5 bases). The germline CDR1 and CDR2 sequences are SGDLS and YYNGEE. With 5 bases removed from V and 12 bases from J, the gap between germline ends came to 12 bases. The CDR3 is 10 amino acids. The CDR3 DNA follows: TGTGCCAGCAGTGGAGGCTACCTGTACTTC. Translating gives CASSGGYLYF. Drawing the rest from reference TRBV9 and TRBJ2-7, the complete variable domain is DSGVTQTPKHLITATGQRVTLRCSPRSGDLSVYWYQQSLDQGLQFLIQYYNGEERAKGNILERFSAQQFPDLHSELNLSSLELGDSALYFCASSGGYLYFGPGTRLTVT.

This chain connects TRBV7-2 to TRBJ2-3; TRBD2 matches at 11 bases. The J segment lost 5 bases and the V segment lost 4 bases, leaving 5 bases of the junction unmatched. CDR1 and CDR2 from the germline V gene are SGHTA and FQGNSA. The CDR3 has 15 residues. Here the CDR3 DNA reads TGTGCCAGCAGCTCACTAGCGGGAGTAGGAGATACGCAGTATTTT. This gives the protein CASSSLAGVGDTQYF.

The CDR3 is CAWSPVSYEQYF. In DNA form, the CDR3 reads TGTGCCTGGAGTCCAGTCTCCTACGAGCAGTACTTC. The V gene is TRBV30, the J gene TRBJ2-7; D is undetermined. In germline, CDR1 is GTSNPN, CDR2 SVGIG (reference sequence). V was clipped by 2 bases and J by 0 bases, with 5 bases between them. CDR3 length: 12 amino acids.

The chain uses TRBV5-1 and TRBJ2-1; D remains ambiguous. Germline CDR1 reads SGHRS; CDR2 reads YFSETQ. This CDR3 has 11 residues. V lost 0 bases to trimming and J lost 10 bases, with 5 bases between them. The CDR3 coding sequence is TGCGCCAGCAGCTTGGTTGGGGAGCAGTTCTTC. Protein product: CASSLVGEQFF.

The chain links TRBV9 to TRBJ1-4; D may be TRBD1 (5 bases). Trimming cost V 4 bases and J 4 bases, with 14 bases left between them. This CDR3 is built from 15 residues. CDR1 is SGDLS and CDR2 is YYNGEE in the germline V gene. CDR3 DNA sequence: TGTGCCAGCAGCCCTCTCCGGGACGGTAATGAAAAACTGTTTTTT. It encodes CASSPLRDGNEKLFF.